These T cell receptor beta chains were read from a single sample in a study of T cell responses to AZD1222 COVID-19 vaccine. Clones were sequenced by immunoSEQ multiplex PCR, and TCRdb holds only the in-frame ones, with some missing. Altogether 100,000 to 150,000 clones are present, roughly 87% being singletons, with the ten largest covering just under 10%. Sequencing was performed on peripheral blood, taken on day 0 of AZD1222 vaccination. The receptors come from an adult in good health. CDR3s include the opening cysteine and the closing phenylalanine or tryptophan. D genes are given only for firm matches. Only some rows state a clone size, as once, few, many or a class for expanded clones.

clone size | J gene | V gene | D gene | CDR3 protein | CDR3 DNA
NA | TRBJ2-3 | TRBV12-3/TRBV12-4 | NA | CASTSTSTDTQYF | TGTGCCAGCACCAGTACTAGCACAGATACGCAGTATTTT
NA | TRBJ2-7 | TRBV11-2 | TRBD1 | CATQGTGARTPYEQYF | TGTGCCACCCAGGGGACAGGGGCCCGAACGCCCTACGAGCAGTACTTC
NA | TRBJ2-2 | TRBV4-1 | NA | CASSQVGRGFAGELFF | TGCGCCAGCAGCCAAGTCGGCAGGGGCTTTGCCGGGGAGCTGTTTTTT
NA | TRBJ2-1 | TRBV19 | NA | CASSMADPSYNEQFF | TGTGCCAGTAGTATGGCCGACCCGTCCTACAATGAGCAGTTCTTC
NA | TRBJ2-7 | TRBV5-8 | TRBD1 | CASSLLGQGAYEQYF | TGTGCCAGCAGCTTGTTGGGGCAGGGGGCCTACGAGCAGTACTTC
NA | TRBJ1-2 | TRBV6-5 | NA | CASRIQNYGYTF | TGTGCCAGCAGGATACAGAACTATGGCTACACCTTC
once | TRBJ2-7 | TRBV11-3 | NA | CASRRSYEQYF | TGTGCCAGCAGACGGTCCTACGAGCAGTACTTC
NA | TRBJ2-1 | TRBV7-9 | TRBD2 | CASSSVAGVNEQFF | TGTGCCAGCAGCTCGGTAGCGGGAGTTAATGAGCAGTTCTTC
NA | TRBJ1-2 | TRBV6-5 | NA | CASSYSRSLNYGYTF | TGTGCCAGCAGTTACAGCAGGAGCCTTAACTATGGCTACACCTTC
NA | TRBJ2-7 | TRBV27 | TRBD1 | CASRGGQGGIRQYF | TGTGCCAGCAGGGGGGGACAGGGGGGAATACGGCAGTACTTC
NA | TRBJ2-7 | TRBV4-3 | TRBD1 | CASSQDYRQGGDEQYF | TGCGCCAGCAGCCAAGACTATAGACAGGGGGGTGACGAGCAGTACTTC